This T cell receptor beta chain is from a study of T cell responses to AZD1222 COVID-19 vaccine. Unmatched junction bases numbered 8, after V lost 4 bases and J lost 10 bases. The germline V gene has CDR1 SGHRS and CDR2 YFSETQ. CDR3 length: 14 amino acids. Measured with immunoSEQ multiplex PCR; TCRdb has only the in-frame clones, and not every one. The sample shows about 150,000 clones, roughly 80% of them seen only once. This specimen was peripheral blood, taken on day 0 of MenACWY control vaccination. The rearrangement links TRBV5-1 to TRBJ1-6; 7 bases are a match to TRBD1. This receptor was identified in an adult in good health. As DNA, the CDR3 is TGCGCCAGCAGCCGCGACAGGGTCGAATCACCCCTCCACTTT. Residues: CASSRDRVESPLHF. The full variable domain, its missing parts supplied by reference TRBV5-1 and TRBJ1-6, is KAGVTQTPRYLIKTRGQQVTLSCSPISGHRSVSWYQQTPGQGLQFLFEYFSETQRNKGNFPGRFSGRQFSNSRSEMNVSTLELGDSALYLCASSRDRVESPLHFGNGTRLTVT.